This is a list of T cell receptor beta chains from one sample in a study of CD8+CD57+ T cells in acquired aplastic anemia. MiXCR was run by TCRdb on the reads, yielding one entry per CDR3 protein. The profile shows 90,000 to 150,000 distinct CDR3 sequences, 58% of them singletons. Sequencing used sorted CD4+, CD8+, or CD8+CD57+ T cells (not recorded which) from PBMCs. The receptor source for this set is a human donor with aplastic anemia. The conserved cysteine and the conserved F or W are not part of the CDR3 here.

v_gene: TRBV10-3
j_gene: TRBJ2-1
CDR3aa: AIRGLDDNEQF

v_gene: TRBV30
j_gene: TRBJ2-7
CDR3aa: AWSVGQGNEQY

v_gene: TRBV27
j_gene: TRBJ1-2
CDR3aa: ASSLTGYNYGYT

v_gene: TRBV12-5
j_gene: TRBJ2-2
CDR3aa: ASGLGQGDTGELF

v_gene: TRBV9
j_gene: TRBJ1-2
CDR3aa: ASSDHPGTGANYGYT

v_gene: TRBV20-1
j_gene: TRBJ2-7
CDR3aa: SARTAYEQY

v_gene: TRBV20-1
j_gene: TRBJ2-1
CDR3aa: SAREAAGGEQF

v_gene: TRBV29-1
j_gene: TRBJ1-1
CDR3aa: SVGRLVTEAF

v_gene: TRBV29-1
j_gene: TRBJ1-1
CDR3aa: SVGSGGGHTEAF

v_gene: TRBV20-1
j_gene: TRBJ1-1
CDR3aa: SARDQYRGTEAF

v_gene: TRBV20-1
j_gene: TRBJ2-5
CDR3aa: SAQRQGREETQY

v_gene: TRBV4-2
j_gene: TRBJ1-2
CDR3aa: ASSQASYGYT

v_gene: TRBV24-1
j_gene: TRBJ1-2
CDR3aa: ATSDLGTTGYT

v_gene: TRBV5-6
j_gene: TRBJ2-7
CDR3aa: ASSLGGLTYEQY

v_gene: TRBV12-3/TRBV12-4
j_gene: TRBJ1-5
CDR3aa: ASSWPQGTQH

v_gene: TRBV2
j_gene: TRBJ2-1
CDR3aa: ASKLAGGLNNEQF

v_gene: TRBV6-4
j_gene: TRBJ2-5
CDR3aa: ASSVTGGEETQY

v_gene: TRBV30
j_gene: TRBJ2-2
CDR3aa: AWKRQTASTGELF

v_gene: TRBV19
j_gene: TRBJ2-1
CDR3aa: ASSISLAVYNEQF

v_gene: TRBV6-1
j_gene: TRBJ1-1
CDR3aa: ASNPYAGEAF

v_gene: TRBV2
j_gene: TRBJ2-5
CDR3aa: ASSERRETQY

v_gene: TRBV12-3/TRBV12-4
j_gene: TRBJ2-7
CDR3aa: ASSLRARVDEQY

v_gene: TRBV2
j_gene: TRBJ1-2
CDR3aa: ASSDIVSGNPGYT

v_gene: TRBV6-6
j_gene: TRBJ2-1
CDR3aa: ASSYSMLGLGEQF

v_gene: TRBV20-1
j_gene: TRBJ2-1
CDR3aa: SARIAGLGRDEQF

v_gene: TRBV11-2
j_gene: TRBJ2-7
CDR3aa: ASSSRTSGETYEQY

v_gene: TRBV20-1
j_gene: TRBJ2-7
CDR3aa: SVSGEYEQY

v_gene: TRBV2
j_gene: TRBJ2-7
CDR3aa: ASSDSLGAYEQY

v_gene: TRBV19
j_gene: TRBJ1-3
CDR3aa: ASSITVLRTSGNTIY

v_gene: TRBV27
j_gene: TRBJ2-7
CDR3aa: ASSLRGGEQY

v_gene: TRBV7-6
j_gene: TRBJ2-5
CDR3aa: ASSSTTRETQY

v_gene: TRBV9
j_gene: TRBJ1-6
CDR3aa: ASSVAGGASPLH

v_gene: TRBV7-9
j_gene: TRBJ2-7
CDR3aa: ASSLGVTYEQY

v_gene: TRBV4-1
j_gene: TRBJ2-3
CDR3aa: ASSRGTSGGTDTQY

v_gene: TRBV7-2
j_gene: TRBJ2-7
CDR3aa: ASSLASGVGYEQY

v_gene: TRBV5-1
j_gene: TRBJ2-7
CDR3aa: ASSPGTGRYEQY

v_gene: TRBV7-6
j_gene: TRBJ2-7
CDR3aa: ASSLGRDTGSYEQY

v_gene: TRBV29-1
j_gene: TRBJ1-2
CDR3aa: SLGDRGIYGYT

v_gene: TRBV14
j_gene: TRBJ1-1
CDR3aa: ASSRGTGGEDTEAF

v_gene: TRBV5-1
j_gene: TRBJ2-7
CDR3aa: ASMMGQESYEQY

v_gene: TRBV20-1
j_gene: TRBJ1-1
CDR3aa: SAREAEAF

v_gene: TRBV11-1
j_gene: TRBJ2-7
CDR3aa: ASSLAGTSIHEQY

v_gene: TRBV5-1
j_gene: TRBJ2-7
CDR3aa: ASSLSGTETYEQY

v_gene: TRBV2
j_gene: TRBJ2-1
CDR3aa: ASTGTSGGHEQF

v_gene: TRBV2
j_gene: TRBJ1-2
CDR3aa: ASSYSLRGRHT

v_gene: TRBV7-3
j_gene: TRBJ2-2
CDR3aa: ASNDNTGELF

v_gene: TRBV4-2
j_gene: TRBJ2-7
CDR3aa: ASSSIGADEQY

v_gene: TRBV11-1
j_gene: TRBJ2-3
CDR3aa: ASRAPGQVTDTQY

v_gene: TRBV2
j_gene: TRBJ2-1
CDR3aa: ASDTGNNEQF